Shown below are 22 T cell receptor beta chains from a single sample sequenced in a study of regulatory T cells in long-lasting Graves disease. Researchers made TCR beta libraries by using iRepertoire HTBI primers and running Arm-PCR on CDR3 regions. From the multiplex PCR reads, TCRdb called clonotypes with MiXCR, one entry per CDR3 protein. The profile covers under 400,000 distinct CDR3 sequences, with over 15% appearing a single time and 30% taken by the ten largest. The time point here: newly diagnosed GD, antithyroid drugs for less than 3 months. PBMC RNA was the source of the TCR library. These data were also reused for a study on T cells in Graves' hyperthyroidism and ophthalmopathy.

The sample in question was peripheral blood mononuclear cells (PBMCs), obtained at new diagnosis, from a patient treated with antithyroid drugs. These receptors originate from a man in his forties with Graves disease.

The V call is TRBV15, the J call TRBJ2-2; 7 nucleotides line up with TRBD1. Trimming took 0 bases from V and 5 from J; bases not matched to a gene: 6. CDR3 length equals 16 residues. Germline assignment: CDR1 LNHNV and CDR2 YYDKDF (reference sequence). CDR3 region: CATSRDWAGGTGELFF. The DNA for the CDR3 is TGTGCCACCAGCAGAGATTGGGCAGGGGGAACCGGGGAGCTGTTTTTT.

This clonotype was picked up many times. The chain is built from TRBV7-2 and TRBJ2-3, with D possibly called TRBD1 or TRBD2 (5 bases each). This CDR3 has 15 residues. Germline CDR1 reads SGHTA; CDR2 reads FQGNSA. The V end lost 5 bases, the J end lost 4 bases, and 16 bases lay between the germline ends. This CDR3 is CASSPYGVGADTQYF. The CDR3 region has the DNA TGTGCCAGCAGCCCTTACGGGGTAGGGGCAGATACGCAGTATTTT.

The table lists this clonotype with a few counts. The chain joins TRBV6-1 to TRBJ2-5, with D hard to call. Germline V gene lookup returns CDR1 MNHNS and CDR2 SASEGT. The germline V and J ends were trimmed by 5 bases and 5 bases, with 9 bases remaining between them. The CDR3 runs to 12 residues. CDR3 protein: CASSPSDETQYF. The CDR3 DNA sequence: TGTGCCAGCAGTCCGTCGGACGAGACCCAGTACTTC.

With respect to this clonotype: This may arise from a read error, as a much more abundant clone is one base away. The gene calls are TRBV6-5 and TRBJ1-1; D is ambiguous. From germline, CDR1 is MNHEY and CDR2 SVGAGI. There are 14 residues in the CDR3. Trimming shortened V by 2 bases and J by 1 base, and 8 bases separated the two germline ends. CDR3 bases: TGTGCCAGCAGTTACGGCAGGAAGAACACTGAAGCTTTCTTT. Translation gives CASSYGRKNTEAFF.

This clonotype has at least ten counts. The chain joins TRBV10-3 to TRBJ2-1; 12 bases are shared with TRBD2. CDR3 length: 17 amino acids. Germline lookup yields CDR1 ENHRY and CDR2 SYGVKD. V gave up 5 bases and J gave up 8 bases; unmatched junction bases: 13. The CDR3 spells CAISPFGLAGTLDEQFF. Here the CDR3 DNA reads TGTGCCATCAGTCCCTTCGGACTAGCGGGGACTTTGGATGAGCAGTTCTTC.

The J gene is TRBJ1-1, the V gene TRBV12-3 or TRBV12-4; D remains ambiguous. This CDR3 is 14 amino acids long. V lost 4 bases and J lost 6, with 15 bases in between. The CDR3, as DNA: TGTGCCAGCAGTTCTACAGTGAGTTTCTCTGAAGCTTTCTTT. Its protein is CASSSTVSFSEAFF.

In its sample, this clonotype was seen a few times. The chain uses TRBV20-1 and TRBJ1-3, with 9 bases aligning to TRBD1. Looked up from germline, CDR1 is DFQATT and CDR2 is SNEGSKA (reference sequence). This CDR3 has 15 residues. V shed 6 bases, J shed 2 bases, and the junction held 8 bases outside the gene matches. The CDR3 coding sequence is TGCAGTGCCCGAGCCAGACAGGGGGCTGGAAACACCATATATTTT. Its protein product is CSARARQGAGNTIYF.

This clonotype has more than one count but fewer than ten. The CDR3 reads CASSDPLGRRINQPQHF. The CDR3 DNA is TGTGCCAGCAGTGACCCCCTAGGGCGCAGGATTAATCAGCCCCAGCATTTT. The genes are TRBV6-1 and TRBJ1-5, with unresolved D. Per germline, CDR1 MNHNS and CDR2 SASEGT. Trimming stripped 3 bases from V and 4 bases from J, with 19 bases between. There are 17 residues in the CDR3.

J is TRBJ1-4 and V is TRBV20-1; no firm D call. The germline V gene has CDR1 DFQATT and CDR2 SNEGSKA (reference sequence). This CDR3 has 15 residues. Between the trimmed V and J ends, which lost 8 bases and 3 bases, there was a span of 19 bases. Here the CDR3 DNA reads TGCAGTACGACCGGGCCCCGCTCGGCTAATGAAAAACTGTTTTTT. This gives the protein CSTTGPRSANEKLFF.

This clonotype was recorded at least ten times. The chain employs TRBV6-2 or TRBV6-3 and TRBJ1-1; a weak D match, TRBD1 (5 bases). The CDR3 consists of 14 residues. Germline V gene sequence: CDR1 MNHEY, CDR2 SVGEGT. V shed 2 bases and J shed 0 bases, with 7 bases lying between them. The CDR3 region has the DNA TGTGCCAGCAGTTACCCCAGGGTGAACACTGAAGCTTTCTTT. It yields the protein CASSYPRVNTEAFF.

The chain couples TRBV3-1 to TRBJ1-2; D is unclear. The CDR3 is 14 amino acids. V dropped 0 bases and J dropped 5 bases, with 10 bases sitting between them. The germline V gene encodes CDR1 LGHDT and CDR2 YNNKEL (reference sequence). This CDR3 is CASSQEPTAYGYTF. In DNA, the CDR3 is TGTGCCAGCAGCCAAGAACCCACAGCTTATGGCTACACCTTC.

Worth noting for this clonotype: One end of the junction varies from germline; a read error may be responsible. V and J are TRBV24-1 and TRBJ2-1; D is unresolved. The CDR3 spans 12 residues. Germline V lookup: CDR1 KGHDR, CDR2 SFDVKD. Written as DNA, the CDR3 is TGTGCCACCGGTGATTTGGGGATGGGGCAGTTCTTC. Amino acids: CATGDLGMGQFF.

The CDR3 is CASSLLTGQPHRVTEAFF. CDR3 DNA sequence: TGTGCCAGCAGCCTTTTGACGGGACAGCCCCACCGGGTGACTGAAGCTTTCTTT. The rearrangement uses TRBV3-1 and TRBJ1-1; TRBD1 agrees at 7 bases. Germline trimming cut 4 bases from V and 5 bases from J; bases unmatched to any gene: 19. The CDR3 covers 18 residues. CDR1 LGHDT and CDR2 YNNKEL come from the germline V gene (reference sequence).

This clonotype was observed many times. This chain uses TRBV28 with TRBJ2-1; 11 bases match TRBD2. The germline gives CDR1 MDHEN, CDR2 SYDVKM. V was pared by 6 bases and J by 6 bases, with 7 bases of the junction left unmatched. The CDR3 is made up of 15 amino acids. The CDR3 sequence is CASSSLAGAVNEQFF. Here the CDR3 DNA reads TGTGCCAGCAGCTCACTAGCGGGGGCCGTCAATGAGCAGTTCTTC.

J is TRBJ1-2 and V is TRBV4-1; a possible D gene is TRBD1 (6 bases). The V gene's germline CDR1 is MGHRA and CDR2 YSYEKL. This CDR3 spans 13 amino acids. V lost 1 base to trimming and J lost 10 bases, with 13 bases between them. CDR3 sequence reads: CASSQGLTGTYTF. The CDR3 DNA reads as TGCGCCAGCAGCCAAGGTCTTACAGGGACCTACACCTTC.

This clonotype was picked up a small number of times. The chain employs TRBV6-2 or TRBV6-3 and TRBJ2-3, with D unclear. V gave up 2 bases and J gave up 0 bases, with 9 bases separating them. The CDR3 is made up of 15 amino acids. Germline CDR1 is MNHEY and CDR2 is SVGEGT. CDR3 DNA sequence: TGTGCCAGCAGTTACAGGGCCAGTAGCACAGATACGCAGTATTTT. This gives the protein CASSYRASSTDTQYF.

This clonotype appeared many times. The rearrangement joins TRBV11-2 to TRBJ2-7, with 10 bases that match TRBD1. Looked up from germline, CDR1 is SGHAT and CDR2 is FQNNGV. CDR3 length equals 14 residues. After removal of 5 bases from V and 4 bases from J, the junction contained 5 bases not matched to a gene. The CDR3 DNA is TGTGCCAGCAGCGTTGGGACAGGGGAATACGAGCAGTACTTC. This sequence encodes CASSVGTGEYEQYF.

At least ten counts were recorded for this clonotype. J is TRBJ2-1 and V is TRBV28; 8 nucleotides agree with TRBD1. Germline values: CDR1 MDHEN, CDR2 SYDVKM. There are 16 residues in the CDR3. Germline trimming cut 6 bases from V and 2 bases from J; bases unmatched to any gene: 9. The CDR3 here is CASRDHRGVTYNEQFF. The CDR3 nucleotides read TGTGCCAGCAGAGATCACAGGGGGGTGACCTACAATGAGCAGTTCTTC. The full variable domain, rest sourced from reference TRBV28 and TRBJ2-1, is DVKVTQSSRYLVKRTGEKVFLECVQDMDHENMFWYRQDPGLGLRLIYFSYDVKMKEKGDIPEGYSVSREKKERFSLILESASTNQTSMYLCASRDHRGVTYNEQFFGPGTRLTVL.

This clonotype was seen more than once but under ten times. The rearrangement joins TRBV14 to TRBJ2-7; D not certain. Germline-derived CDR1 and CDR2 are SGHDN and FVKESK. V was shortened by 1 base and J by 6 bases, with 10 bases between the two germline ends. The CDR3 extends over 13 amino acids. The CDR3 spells CASSQGRASEQYF. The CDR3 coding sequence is TGTGCCAGCAGCCAAGGTAGGGCGAGCGAGCAGTACTTC.

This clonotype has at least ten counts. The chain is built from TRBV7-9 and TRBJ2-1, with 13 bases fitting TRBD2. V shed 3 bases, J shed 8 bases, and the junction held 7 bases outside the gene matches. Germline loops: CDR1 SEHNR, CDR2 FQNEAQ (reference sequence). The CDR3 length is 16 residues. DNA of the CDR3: TGTGCCAGCAGCTTGACGACTAGCGGGAGGATAGATGAGCAGTTCTTC. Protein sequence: CASSLTTSGRIDEQFF. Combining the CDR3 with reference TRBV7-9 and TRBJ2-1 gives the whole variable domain DTGVSQNPRHKITKRGQNVTFRCDPISEHNRLYWYRQTLGQGPEFLTYFQNEAQLEKSRLLSDRFSAERPKGSFSTLEIQRTEQGDSAMYLCASSLTTSGRIDEQFFGPGTRLTVL.

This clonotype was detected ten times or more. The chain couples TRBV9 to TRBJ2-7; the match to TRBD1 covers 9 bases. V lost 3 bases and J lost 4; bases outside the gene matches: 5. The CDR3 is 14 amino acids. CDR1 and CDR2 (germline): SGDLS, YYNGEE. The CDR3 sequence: CASSASGQGYEQYF. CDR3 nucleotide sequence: TGTGCCAGCAGCGCGAGCGGACAGGGGTACGAGCAGTACTTC.

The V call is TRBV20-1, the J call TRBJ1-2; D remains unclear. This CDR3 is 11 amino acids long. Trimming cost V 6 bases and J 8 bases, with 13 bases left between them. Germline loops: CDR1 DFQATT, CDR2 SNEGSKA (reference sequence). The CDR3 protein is CSAGGYLGYTF. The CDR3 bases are TGCAGTGCGGGAGGCTACCTGGGCTACACCTTC.